Below are 3 T cell receptor beta chains sequenced from a single sample in a study of T-cell reconstitution after alpha-beta-depleted transplantation in children. Preparation of the TCRbeta library involved a method that used unique molecular identifiers. TCRdb called the PCR reads again in MiXCR, with one record for every CDR3 protein. The sample has about 98,000 distinct CDR3 sequences; 20% to 30% are singletons. Sequenced material: PBMCs, taken before TCRalphabeta/CD19-depleted stem cell transplant. Receptors were obtained from a boy aged 2 to 10 with acute lymphoblastic leukemia, due to receive a stem cell transplant.

V and J are TRBV7-8 and TRBJ2-6; D not resolved. Deletions cut 2 bases from V and 0 bases from J, with 11 bases between. This CDR3 is built from 17 residues. From germline, CDR1 is SGHVS and CDR2 FQNEAQ. DNA of the CDR3: TGTGCCAGCAGCTTAAAGCAGAGTTTCTCTGGGGCCAACGTCCTGACTTTC. Its protein product is CASSLKQSFSGANVLTF.

In its sample, this clonotype was seen a few times. V usage is TRBV5-1 and J usage is TRBJ2-2; D ambiguous. The CDR3 consists of 15 residues. V was pared by 0 bases and J by 1 base, with 7 bases between. Germline-derived CDR1 and CDR2 are SGHRS and YFSETQ. The CDR3 reads CASSLAAGNTGELFF. The CDR3 coding sequence is TGCGCCAGCAGCTTGGCAGCAGGGAACACCGGGGAGCTGTTTTTT.

The CDR3 loop is CASSLMEGYEQYF. The CDR3 DNA reads TGTGCCAGCAGCTTAATGGAGGGCTACGAGCAGTACTTC. This chain uses TRBV7-2 with TRBJ2-7; tentative D call: TRBD2 (6 bases). Trimming cost V 2 bases and J 3 bases, with 8 bases left between them. The CDR3 consists of 13 residues. Germline V gene lookup returns CDR1 SGHTA and CDR2 FQGNSA.